The clone carrying this T cell receptor beta chain has only one observation. Its antigen remains unidentified. Extracted RNA was reverse transcribed, and the resulting cDNA served as sequencing template. The assay was immunoSEQ multiplex PCR, and TCRdb's table has in-frame clones only and misses some. The sample shows a few hundred thousand clones, approximately 57% of them seen only once. The treatment denotes: oral pan-JAK inhibitor, 5-10 mg twice daily. Researchers took lesional scalp punch biopsies and peripheral blood from people who were alopecia areata patients. The CDR3 consists of 11 residues. Germline V gene sequence: CDR1 DFQATT, CDR2 SNEGSKA (reference sequence). The data were obtained in a study of CD8+ T cells in alopecia areata. On the study more broadly: Treated patients were given oral tofacitinib, which was dosed at 5 to 10 mg twice daily. Treated patients were scored for severity by percent of scalp affected.

Study results and limitations: Tofacitinib significantly reduced both scalp clonality and expanded CD8+ clones among the top 100.

The chain combines TRBV20-1 with TRBJ1-1; 8 nucleotides match TRBD1. The clonotype was recovered from a human donor with alopecia areata. The sample here was CD4+ T cells sorted from blood, taken at week 4, from a patient treated with tofacitinib. CDR3 DNA: TGCAGCGGGACAGGCAACGCTGAAGCTTTCTTT. It yields the protein CSGTGNAEAFF.